This T cell receptor beta chain was sequenced during a study of blood T cell repertoires in COVID-19. About the study: From the United States, Italy and Spain came samples of acute and convalescent COVID-19. Sources were T cells, B-cell-depleted T cells, or PBMCs; the material itself was cDNA or gDNA.

Germline CDR1 reads MNHNS; CDR2 reads SASEGT. There are 14 residues in the CDR3. V gave up 1 base and J gave up 5 bases; unmatched junction bases: 4. Authors' analysis steps: Quantification of nucleated cells was approximated via reference gene primer amplification. The table came from immunoSEQ multiplex PCR; TCRdb's copy has only in-frame clones and leaves some out. That table supplies the V and J calls and clone size; D and trimming were determined from the DNA. The sample comprises some 40,000 clones, approximately 93% of which are singletons, and 2.2% rests with the top ten. This clonotype was obtained from a middle-aged man with active COVID-19. This rearrangement joins TRBV6-1 to TRBJ1-2, with 7 bases fitting TRBD1. Sequenced sample: peripheral blood. The CDR3 spells CASSEGRQGYGYTF. In DNA, the CDR3 is TGTGCCAGCAGTGAAGGACGACAGGGTTATGGCTACACCTTC.